The T cell receptor beta chain described here comes from a study of neurological immune-mediated disorders. Study outcomes and limitations: There were no CDR3 amino acid sequences shared by expanded clones across subjects, a result suggesting private repertoires in all groups.

Time point indicated: longitudinal time-point 1 (baseline). The controls, all healthy individuals, were blood bank volunteers in Maryland, USA. This clonotype was found many times. Its specificity is not known. This CDR3 spans 16 amino acids. Germline CDR1 DFQATT, CDR2 SNEGSKA (reference sequence). Trimming removed 4 bases at V and 4 bases at J, with 22 bases between. cDNA was made by 5'RACE with 10-nucleotide random UMIs. TCRdb reanalysed the 5' RACE reads using MiXCR and keeps one entry per CDR3 protein. The table includes some 49,000 distinct CDR3 sequences, 9% to 10% detected once. The sequence came from a woman aged 35 to 49 in good health. The V gene is TRBV20-1, the J gene TRBJ2-5; D possibly corresponds to TRBD2 (7 bases). The sequencing input was PBMCs. CDR3 loop: CSATKRRRGATETQYF. The CDR3 coding sequence is TGCAGTGCTACCAAGCGTCGCCGGGGGGCCACAGAGACCCAGTACTTC.